A selection of T cell receptor beta chains follows, all from one sample in a study of cytomegalovirus exposure and HLA in healthy donors. Repertoires were generated with immunoSEQ multiplex PCR, while TCRdb's copy carries only in-frame clones and drops some. The sample yields some 160,000 clones, 88% seen once. Input material: PBMCs. The source of these receptors is a man between 18 and 29 years old in good health and CMV-seronegative. Both conserved end residues are part of each CDR3. The order of the fields is CDR3 length, V gene, J gene, D gene, CDR3 DNA, CDR3 protein. D genes are given only for firm matches.

16	TRBV7-9	TRBJ2-3	NA	TGTGCCAGCAGCTTAGGGTCAGGGCGCGGCACAGATACGCAGTATTTT	CASSLGSGRGTDTQYF
14	TRBV4-1	TRBJ2-3	NA	TGCGCCAGCAGCCAAGATCTCAGCGGGTGGACGCAGTATTTT	CASSQDLSGWTQYF
14	TRBV6-6	TRBJ1-5	NA	TGTGCCAGCAGTCAACTCCCAGGGGCCCAGCCCCAGCATTTT	CASSQLPGAQPQHF
15	TRBV27	TRBJ1-2	TRBD1	TGTGCCAGCAGTTTATCGACAGGGGGGAGGGTTGGCTACACCTTC	CASSLSTGGRVGYTF
15	TRBV4-2	TRBJ1-1	TRBD1	TGTGCCAGCAGGGAGCAGGGGGACCTCAACACTGAAGCTTTCTTT	CASREQGDLNTEAFF
17	TRBV29-1	TRBJ2-1	TRBD2	TGCAGCGTTGAAGGACTAGCGGGGCGGGGGGGTTACAATGAGCAGTTCTTC	CSVEGLAGRGGYNEQFF
14	TRBV11-3	TRBJ2-7	NA	TGTGCCAGGGGCCGGGACTCCCCATCCTACGAGCAGTACTTC	CARGRDSPSYEQYF
12	TRBV7-9	TRBJ1-1	TRBD1	TGTGCCAGCAGCCCCGGGACAGTCGAAGCTTTCTTT	CASSPGTVEAFF
15	TRBV27	TRBJ2-1	TRBD2	TGTGCCAGCAGTTTAGCGGGAGCCCCATTCAATGAGCAGTTCTTC	CASSLAGAPFNEQFF
14	TRBV7-2	TRBJ1-1	TRBD1	TGTGCCAGCAGCTCCGGACAGGGAATTACTGAAGCTTTCTTT	CASSSGQGITEAFF
18	TRBV29-1	TRBJ2-1	TRBD2	TGCAGCGGGCTAGGGACTAGCGGGAGGGACTACTCCTACAATGAGCAGTTCTTC	CSGLGTSGRDYSYNEQFF
16	TRBV19	TRBJ1-2	TRBD1	TGTGCCAGTACCCCATACTCAGGGGGGCTAGCTGGTGGCTACACCTTC	CASTPYSGGLAGGYTF
15	TRBV29-1	TRBJ1-4	NA	TGCAGCGTTGAAAGGGCAGGGGAATTTAATGAAAAACTGTTTTTT	CSVERAGEFNEKLFF
18	TRBV27	TRBJ1-6	NA	TGTGCCAGCAGTACCCGAGAGCCCGCCTTCTCCTATAATTCACCCCTCCACTTT	CASSTREPAFSYNSPLHF
14	TRBV7-9	TRBJ1-1	TRBD1	TGTGCCAGCAGCTTTACAGGGGCGAACACTGAAGCTTTCTTT	CASSFTGANTEAFF
15	TRBV19	TRBJ1-2	TRBD1	TGTGCCAGTAGTCCCTCGACAGGGATGGGCTATGGCTACACCTTC	CASSPSTGMGYGYTF
16	TRBV4-1	TRBJ1-2	TRBD1	TGCGCCAGCAGCCAAGGTCGACAGGGGGGGATGTATGGCTACACCTTC	CASSQGRQGGMYGYTF
16	TRBV6-5	TRBJ2-5	TRBD2	TGTGCCAGCAGTTACTCGCCTCCTAGCGGGGGGGCGCCCCAGTACTTC	CASSYSPPSGGAPQYF
14	TRBV11-2	TRBJ2-3	TRBD1	TGTGCCAGCAGCCACGGACAGGGGACAGATACGCAGTATTTT	CASSHGQGTDTQYF
15	TRBV28	TRBJ2-5	TRBD2	TGTGCCAGCGGACGAGGCGGGAGGGGGCGAGAGACCCAGTACTTC	CASGRGGRGRETQYF
14	TRBV6-1	TRBJ1-5	NA	TGTGCCAGCTTAAGTTTACAGGTCAATCAGCCCCAGCATTTT	CASLSLQVNQPQHF
15	TRBV4-1	TRBJ2-1	NA	TGCGCCAGCGTCCCTTTAGTGGGAGTGAACAATGAGCAGTTCTTC	CASVPLVGVNNEQFF
16	TRBV5-1	TRBJ2-6	TRBD1	TGCGCCAGCAGCCCGCGGACAGGGGCTGGGGCCAACGTCCTGACTTTC	CASSPRTGAGANVLTF
15	TRBV5-1	TRBJ2-7	NA	TGCGCCAGCAGCTTTTTTGCTAGCGAAACCTACGAGCAGTACTTC	CASSFFASETYEQYF
18	TRBV5-4	TRBJ2-1	TRBD2	TGTGCCAGCAGCTCGCGGACTTATACTAGCGGACTCTACAATGAGCAGTTCTTC	CASSSRTYTSGLYNEQFF
16	TRBV6-1	TRBJ1-1	NA	TGTGCCAGCAGTGAAGCGCTGAGGACAGCAAACACTGAAGCTTTCTTT	CASSEALRTANTEAFF
16	TRBV6-1	TRBJ1-2	NA	TGTGCCAGCAGTGTTGGAGTAGGGGCGTTCGAATATGGCTACACCTTC	CASSVGVGAFEYGYTF
15	TRBV5-4	TRBJ1-1	TRBD1	TGTGCCAGCAGCCGGGACAGGGGCGCAAGCACTGAAGCTTTCTTT	CASSRDRGASTEAFF
16	TRBV5-1	TRBJ2-1	NA	TGCGCCAGCAGCCCTACTAGCTCGAGGAATTTCAATGAGCAGTTCTTC	CASSPTSSRNFNEQFF
17	TRBV29-1	TRBJ1-2	NA	TGCAGCGTTGATCCGGGCAGGGAAAGACAAAAGGACTATGGCTACACCTTC	CSVDPGRERQKDYGYTF
14	TRBV6-4	TRBJ2-3	NA	TGTGCCAGCAGTGCAAGTCAGGGTTCGGATACGCAGTATTTT	CASSASQGSDTQYF
16	TRBV19	TRBJ2-7	TRBD2	TGTGCCAGTAGTATAACGTGGACTAGCGGGAGTTACGAGCAGTACTTC	CASSITWTSGSYEQYF
14	TRBV7-2	TRBJ2-3	TRBD1	TGTGCCAGCGCAACAGGGGTAGGACCAGATACGCAGTATTTT	CASATGVGPDTQYF
15	TRBV7-2	TRBJ2-5	TRBD1	TGTGCCAGCAGCCCTGTACAGGGGGCAGGGGAGACCCAGTACTTC	CASSPVQGAGETQYF
14	TRBV4-3	TRBJ2-7	TRBD1	TGCGCCAGCGGACCGGGACAGGGGGCCTACGAGCAGTACTTC	CASGPGQGAYEQYF
13	TRBV28	TRBJ2-2	NA	TGTGCCAGCCGGCCGGGTCTCTACGGGGAGCTGTTTTTT	CASRPGLYGELFF
15	TRBV27	TRBJ1-2	TRBD1	TGTGCCAGCAGCTATACCGGGACAGGGACTGGTGGCTACACCTTC	CASSYTGTGTGGYTF